This is a list of T cell receptor beta chains from one sample in a study of post-analysis software for immune sequencing data. Via MiXCR, TCRdb re-called the PCR reads, giving one row per CDR3 protein. The sample has roughly 540,000 distinct CDR3 sequences; 30% to 40% are singletons. Material: blood. The receptors shown here come from a girl under 18 with multiple sclerosis. Both conserved end residues are part of each CDR3. A D gene is named only where the DNA matches it firmly. A clone size is listed for some rows: how often the clone was seen (once, few, many), or a class if it is expanded.

clone_size,j_call,d_call,v_call,cdr3_nt,cdr3_aa
-,TRBJ1-4,-,TRBV5-1,TGCGCCAGCAGCTTCGAGGGATTGACGCTGTTTTTT,CASSFEGLTLFF
-,TRBJ2-1,TRBD2,TRBV6-5,TGTGCCAGCAGTTACTCAGGCGGGGGGCACAATGAGCAGTTCTTC,CASSYSGGGHNEQFF
-,TRBJ1-2,-,TRBV5-5,TGTGCCAGCAGCTTGAGTCCTAACTATGGCTACACCTTC,CASSLSPNYGYTF
-,TRBJ1-1,TRBD1,TRBV6-2/TRBV6-3,TGTGCCAGCAGTCGGGACAGGGCAACTGAAGCTTTCTTT,CASSRDRATEAFF
-,TRBJ2-7,-,TRBV27,TGTGCCAGCTGTTTCTTCGCGAGAGGGCCCAACAATGAGCAGTACTTC,CASCFFARGPNNEQYF
few,TRBJ1-2,-,TRBV10-3,TGTGCCATCAGTGAGTCAGTTGGCAGGGGAGTAGCTGGCTACACCTTC,CAISESVGRGVAGYTF
few,TRBJ2-1,TRBD2,TRBV20-1,TGCAGTGCTAGAGTATCGACTAGCGGGGGGGCTGTCTCCTACAATGAGCAGTTCTTC,CSARVSTSGGAVSYNEQFF
-,TRBJ2-3,-,TRBV12-3/TRBV12-4,TGTGCCAGCACCCTATCGGAGGGGCGGAGCACAGATACGCAGTATTTT,CASTLSEGRSTDTQYF
-,TRBJ2-2,-,TRBV3-1,TGTGCCAGCAGCCAGGTAGTGAACACCGGGGAGCTGTTTTTT,CASSQVVNTGELFF
few,TRBJ2-1,TRBD2,TRBV6-1,TGTGCCAGCGTCGCTAGCGGGGGGGGTCCCTACAATGAGCAGTTCTTC,CASVASGGGPYNEQFF
-,TRBJ2-1,-,TRBV12-3/TRBV12-4,TGTGCCAGCACCGAACAGGGGTTCTTC,CASTEQGFF
-,TRBJ2-7,-,TRBV7-9,TGTGCCAGCAGCTTAGACCCGCTCTACGAGCAGTACTTC,CASSLDPLYEQYF
few,TRBJ2-7,-,TRBV6-5,TGTGCCAGCAAGGGCCTCAGGGGTTTCGAGCAGTACTTC,CASKGLRGFEQYF
many,TRBJ1-5,-,TRBV7-2,TGTGCCAGCAGCTTAGATGCGGTTCAGCCCCAGCATTTT,CASSLDAVQPQHF
-,TRBJ2-3,TRBD1,TRBV6-1,TGTGCCAGCAGTGGGACAGGGGTAATCCTCTTCACAGATACGCAGTATTTT,CASSGTGVILFTDTQYF
few,TRBJ1-2,TRBD1,TRBV20-1,TGCAGTGCGCCAAACAGGGGGCGAGGCTACACCTTC,CSAPNRGRGYTF
few,TRBJ1-6,TRBD1,TRBV20-1,TGCAGTGCTAGGACCGGGACAGGCAATTCACCCCTCCACTTT,CSARTGTGNSPLHF
few,TRBJ2-7,-,TRBV19,TGTGCCAGTAGTCCGGGTACGGGAGCCGAGCAGTACTTC,CASSPGTGAEQYF
-,TRBJ1-5,-,TRBV20-1,TGCAGTGCTAGAGATAGGGCCGAATCTGTACAGCCCCAGCATTTT,CSARDRAESVQPQHF
-,TRBJ2-5,-,TRBV5-1,TGCGCCAGCAGCTTGGAAACAGCCCTCATTCGACGTCAGAACTGGACCCAGTACTTC,CASSLETALIRRQNWTQYF